This T cell receptor (beta chain) came from a study of cytotoxic CD8 clonotypes in ibrutinib-treated CLL. Repertoires were generated with immunoSEQ multiplex PCR, while TCRdb's copy carries only in-frame clones and drops some. Of about 40,000 clones in the sample, just over 70% were seen once. Trimming took 4 bases from V and 3 from J, leaving 12 bases between them. Germline loops: CDR1 SGHDN, CDR2 FVKESK. CDR3 size: 14 residues. This TCR derives from a human donor with chronic lymphocytic leukemia. The chain combines TRBV14 with TRBJ1-2, with D tentatively TRBD1 (5 bases). Sample: PBMCs, taken at disease progression, from a patient treated with ibrutinib. The CDR3 region is CASSLQGGDYGYTF. The CDR3 bases are TGTGCCAGCAGCCTTCAGGGAGGGGACTATGGCTACACCTTC. The full variable domain, completed using reference TRBV14 and TRBJ1-2, is EAGVTQFPSHSVIEKGQTVTLRCDPISGHDNLYWYRRVMGKEIKFLLHFVKESKQDESGMPNNRFLAERTGGTYSTLKVQPAELEDSGVYFCASSLQGGDYGYTFGSGTRLTVV.